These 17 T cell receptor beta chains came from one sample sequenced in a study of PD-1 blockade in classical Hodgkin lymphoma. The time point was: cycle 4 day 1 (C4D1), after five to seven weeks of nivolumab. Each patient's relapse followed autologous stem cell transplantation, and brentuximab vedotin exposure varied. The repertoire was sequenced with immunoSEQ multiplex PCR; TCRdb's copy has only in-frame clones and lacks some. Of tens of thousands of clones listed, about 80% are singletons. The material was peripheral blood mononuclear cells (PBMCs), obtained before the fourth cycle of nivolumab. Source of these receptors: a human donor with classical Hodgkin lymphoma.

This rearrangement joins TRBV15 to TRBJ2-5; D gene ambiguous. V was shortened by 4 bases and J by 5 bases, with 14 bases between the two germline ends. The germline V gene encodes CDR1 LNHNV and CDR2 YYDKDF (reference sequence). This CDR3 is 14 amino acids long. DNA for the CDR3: TGTGCCACCAGCAACCGATATGAAATGGAGACCCAGTACTTC. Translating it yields CATSNRYEMETQYF. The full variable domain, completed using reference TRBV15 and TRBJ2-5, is DAMVIQNPRYQVTQFGKPVTLSCSQTLNHNVMYWYQQKSSQAPKLLFHYYDKDFNNEADTPDNFQSRRPNTSFCFLDIRSPGLGDTAMYLCATSNRYEMETQYFGPGTRLLVL.

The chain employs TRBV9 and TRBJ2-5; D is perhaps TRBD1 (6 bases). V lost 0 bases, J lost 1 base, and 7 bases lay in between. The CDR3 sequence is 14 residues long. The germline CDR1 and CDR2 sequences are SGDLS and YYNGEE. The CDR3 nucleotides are TGTGCCAGCAGCGTAGGACAGGCCCAAGAGACCCAGTACTTC. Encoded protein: CASSVGQAQETQYF.

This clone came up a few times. This CDR3 is CASSLGARGQETQYF. The CDR3 region has the DNA TGTGCCAGCAGCTTAGGGGCGAGGGGTCAAGAGACCCAGTACTTC. J is TRBJ2-5 and V is TRBV11-3; the D call may be TRBD1 or TRBD2 (5 bases each). Trimming removed 1 base from V and 2 bases from J, with 11 bases in between. CDR3 length equals 15 residues. The V gene's germline CDR1 is SGHNT and CDR2 YENEEA.

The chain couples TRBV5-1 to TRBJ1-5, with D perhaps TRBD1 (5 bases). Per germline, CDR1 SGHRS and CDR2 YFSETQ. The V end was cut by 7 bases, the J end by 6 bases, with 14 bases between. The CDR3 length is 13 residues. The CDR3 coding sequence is TGCGCCAGCCGGGCAGGGTCAGGTCAGCCCCAGCATTTT. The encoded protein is CASRAGSGQPQHF.

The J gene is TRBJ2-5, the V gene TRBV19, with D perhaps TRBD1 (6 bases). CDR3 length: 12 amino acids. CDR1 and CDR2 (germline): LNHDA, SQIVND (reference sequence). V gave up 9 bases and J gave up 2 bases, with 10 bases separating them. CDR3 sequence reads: CASNGQQETQYF. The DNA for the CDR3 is TGTGCCAGCAACGGACAGCAAGAGACCCAGTACTTC.

CDR3 protein: CASSYSIANEQFF. The CDR3 DNA reads as TGTGCCAGCAGTTACTCGATTGCAAATGAGCAGTTCTTC. The chain combines TRBV6-6 with TRBJ2-1; no definite D call. The germline CDR1 and CDR2 sequences are MNHNY and SVGAGI (reference sequence). The CDR3 length is 13 residues. Trimming took off 0 bases at V and 7 bases at J, with 7 bases between the two ends.

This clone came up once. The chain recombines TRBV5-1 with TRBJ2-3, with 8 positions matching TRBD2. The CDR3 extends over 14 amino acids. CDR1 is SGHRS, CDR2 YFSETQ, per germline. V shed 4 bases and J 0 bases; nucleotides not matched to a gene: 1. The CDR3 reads CASSASGSTDTQYF. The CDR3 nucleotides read TGCGCCAGCAGCGCTAGCGGGAGCACAGATACGCAGTATTTT.

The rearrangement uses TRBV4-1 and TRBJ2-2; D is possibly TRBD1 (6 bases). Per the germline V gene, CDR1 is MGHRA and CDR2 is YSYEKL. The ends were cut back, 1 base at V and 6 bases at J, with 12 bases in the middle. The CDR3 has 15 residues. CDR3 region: CASSQARTVAGELFF. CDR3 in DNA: TGCGCCAGCAGCCAAGCCCGGACAGTTGCCGGGGAGCTGTTTTTT.

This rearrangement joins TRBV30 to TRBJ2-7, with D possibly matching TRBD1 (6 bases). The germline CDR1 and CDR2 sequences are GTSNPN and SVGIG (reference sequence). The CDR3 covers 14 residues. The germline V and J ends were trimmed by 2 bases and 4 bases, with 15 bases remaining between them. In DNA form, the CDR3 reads TGTGCCTGGAGTTCTAGGGGGAGAGGGTACGAGCAGTACTTC. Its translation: CAWSSRGRGYEQYF. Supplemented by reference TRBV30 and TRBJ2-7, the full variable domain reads SQTIHQWPATLVQPVGSPLSLECTVEGTSNPNLYWYRQAAGRGLQLLFYSVGIGQISSEVPQNLSASRPQDRQFILSSKKLLLSDSGFYLCAWSSRGRGYEQYFGPGTRLTVT.

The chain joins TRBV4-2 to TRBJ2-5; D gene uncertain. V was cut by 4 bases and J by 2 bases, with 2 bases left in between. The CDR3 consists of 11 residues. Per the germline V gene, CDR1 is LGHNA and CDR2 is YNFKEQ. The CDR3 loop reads CASSRQETQYF. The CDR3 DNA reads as TGTGCCAGCAGCCGGCAAGAGACCCAGTACTTC.

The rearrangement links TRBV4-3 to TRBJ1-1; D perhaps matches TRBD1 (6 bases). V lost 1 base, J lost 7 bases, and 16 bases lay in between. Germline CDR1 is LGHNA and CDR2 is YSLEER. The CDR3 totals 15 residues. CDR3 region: CASSQGSITTGEAFF. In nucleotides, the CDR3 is TGCGCCAGCAGCCAAGGAAGTATAACGACAGGTGAAGCTTTCTTT.

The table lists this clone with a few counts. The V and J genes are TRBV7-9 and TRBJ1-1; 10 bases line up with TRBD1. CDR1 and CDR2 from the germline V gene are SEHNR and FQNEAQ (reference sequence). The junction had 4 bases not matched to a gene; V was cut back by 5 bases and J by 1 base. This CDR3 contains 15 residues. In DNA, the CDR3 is TGTGCCAGCAGCCGGACAGGGGGAGGGAACACTGAAGCTTTCTTT. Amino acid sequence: CASSRTGGGNTEAFF.

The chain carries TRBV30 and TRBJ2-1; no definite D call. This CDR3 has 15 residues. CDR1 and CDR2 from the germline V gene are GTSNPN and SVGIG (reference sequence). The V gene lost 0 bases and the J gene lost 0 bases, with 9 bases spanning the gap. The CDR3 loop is CAWSVKGISYNEQFF. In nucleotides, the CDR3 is TGTGCCTGGAGTGTAAAGGGTATCTCCTACAATGAGCAGTTCTTC.

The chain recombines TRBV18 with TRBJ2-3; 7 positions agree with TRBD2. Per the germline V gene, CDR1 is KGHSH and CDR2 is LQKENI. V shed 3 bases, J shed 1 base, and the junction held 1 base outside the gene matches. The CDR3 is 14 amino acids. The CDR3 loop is CASSPGRGTDTQYF. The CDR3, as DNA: TGTGCCAGCTCACCGGGGAGGGGCACAGATACGCAGTATTTT.

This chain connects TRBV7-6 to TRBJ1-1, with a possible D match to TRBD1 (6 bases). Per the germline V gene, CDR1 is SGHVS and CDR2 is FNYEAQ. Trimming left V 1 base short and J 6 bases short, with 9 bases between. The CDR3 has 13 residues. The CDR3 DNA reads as TGTGCCAGCAGCTTAGGGAGGGGGTCTGAAGCTTTCTTT. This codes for CASSLGRGSEAFF.

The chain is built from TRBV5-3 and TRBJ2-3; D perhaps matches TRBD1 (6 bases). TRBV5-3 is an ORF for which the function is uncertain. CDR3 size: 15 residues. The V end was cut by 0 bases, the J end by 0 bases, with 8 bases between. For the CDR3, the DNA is TGTGCCAGAAGCTTGGGGGGGCCTAGCACAGATACGCAGTATTTT. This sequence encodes CARSLGGPSTDTQYF.

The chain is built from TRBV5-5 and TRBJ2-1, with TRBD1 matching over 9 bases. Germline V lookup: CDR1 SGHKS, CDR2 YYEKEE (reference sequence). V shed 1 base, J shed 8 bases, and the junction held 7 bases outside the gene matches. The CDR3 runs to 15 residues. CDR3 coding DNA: TGTGCCAGCAGCTTGACAGGGGGCAATGGGGATGAGCAGTTCTTC. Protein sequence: CASSLTGGNGDEQFF.